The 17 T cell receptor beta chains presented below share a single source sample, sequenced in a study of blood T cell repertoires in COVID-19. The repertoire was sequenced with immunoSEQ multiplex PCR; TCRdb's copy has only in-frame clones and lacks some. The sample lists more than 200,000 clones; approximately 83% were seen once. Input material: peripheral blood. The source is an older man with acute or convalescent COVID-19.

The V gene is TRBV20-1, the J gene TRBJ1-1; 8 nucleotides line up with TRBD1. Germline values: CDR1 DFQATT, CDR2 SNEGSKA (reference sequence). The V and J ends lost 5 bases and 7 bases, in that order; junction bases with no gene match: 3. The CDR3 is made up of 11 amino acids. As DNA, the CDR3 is TGCAGTGCTGGGGACAGGCGTGAAGCTTTCTTT. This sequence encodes CSAGDRREAFF.

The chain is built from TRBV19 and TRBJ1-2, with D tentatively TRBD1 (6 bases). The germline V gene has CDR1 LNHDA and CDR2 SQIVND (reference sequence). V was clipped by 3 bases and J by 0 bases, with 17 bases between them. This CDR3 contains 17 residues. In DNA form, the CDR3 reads TGTGCCAGTAGTATTCGAACGGACAGATATTCTAACTATGGCTACACCTTC. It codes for CASSIRTDRYSNYGYTF.

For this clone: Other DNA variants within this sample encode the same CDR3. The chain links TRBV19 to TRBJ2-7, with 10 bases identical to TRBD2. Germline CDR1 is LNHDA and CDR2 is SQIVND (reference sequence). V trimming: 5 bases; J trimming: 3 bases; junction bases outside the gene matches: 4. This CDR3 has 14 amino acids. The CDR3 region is CASSSLAGGYEQYF. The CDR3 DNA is TGTGCCAGTAGTTCATTAGCGGGGGGCTACGAGCAGTACTTC.

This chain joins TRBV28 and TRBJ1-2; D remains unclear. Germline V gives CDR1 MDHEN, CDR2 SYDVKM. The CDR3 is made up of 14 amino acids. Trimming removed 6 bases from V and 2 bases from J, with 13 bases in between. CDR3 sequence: CASSPHGLNYGYTF. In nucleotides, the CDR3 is TGTGCCAGCAGCCCCCATGGGCTGAACTATGGCTACACCTTC.

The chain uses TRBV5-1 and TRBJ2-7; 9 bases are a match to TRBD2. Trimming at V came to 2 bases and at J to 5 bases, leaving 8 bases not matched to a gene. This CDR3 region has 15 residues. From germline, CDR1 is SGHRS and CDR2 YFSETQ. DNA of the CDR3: TGCGCCAGCAGCTTTTTTAGCGGGAGTGAAAACGAGCAGTACTTC. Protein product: CASSFFSGSENEQYF.

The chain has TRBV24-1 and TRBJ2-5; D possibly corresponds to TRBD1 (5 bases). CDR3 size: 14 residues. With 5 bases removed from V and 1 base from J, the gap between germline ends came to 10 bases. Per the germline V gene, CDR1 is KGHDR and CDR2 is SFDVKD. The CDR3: CATSGPGPQETQYF. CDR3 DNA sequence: TGTGCCACCAGTGGGCCAGGGCCCCAAGAGACCCAGTACTTC.

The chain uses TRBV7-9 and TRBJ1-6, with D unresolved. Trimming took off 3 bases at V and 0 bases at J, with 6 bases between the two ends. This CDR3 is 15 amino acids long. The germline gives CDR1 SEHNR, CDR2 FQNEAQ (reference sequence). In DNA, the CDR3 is TGTGCCAGCAGCTTGGACTACTCCTATAATTCACCCCTCCACTTT. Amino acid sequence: CASSLDYSYNSPLHF.

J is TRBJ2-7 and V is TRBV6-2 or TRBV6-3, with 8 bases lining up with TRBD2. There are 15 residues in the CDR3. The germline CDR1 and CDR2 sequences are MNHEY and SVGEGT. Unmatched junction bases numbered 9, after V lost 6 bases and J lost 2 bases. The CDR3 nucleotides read TGTGCCAGCAGCTTGAGACTAGCGCCTCCCTACGAGCAGTACTTC. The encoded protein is CASSLRLAPPYEQYF.

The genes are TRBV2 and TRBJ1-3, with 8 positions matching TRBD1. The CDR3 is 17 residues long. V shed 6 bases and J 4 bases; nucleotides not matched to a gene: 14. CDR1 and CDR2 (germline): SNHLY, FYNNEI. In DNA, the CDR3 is TGTGCCAGCAGGATTGTTCAGGGGGCAAGTTCCGGAAACACCATATATTTT. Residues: CASRIVQGASSGNTIYF. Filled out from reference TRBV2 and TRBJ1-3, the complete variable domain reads EPEVTQTPSHQVTQMGQEVILRCVPISNHLYFYWYRQILGQKVEFLVSFYNNEISEKSEIFDDQFSVERPDGSNFTLKIRSTKLEDSAMYFCASRIVQGASSGNTIYFGEGSWLTVV.

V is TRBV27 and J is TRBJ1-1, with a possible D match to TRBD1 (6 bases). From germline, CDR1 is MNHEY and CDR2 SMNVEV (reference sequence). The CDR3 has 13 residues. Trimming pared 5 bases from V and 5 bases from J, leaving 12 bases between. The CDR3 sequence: CASSPQGDTEAFF. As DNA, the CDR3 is TGTGCCAGCAGTCCACAGGGCGATACTGAAGCTTTCTTT.

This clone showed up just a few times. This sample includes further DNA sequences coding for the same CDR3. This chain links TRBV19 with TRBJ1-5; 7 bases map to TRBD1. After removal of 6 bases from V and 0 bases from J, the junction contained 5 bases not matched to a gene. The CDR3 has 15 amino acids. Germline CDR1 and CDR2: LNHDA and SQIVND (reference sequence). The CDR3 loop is CASRRQGGSNQPQHF. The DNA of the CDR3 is TGTGCCAGTAGAAGGCAGGGGGGTAGCAATCAGCCCCAGCATTTT.

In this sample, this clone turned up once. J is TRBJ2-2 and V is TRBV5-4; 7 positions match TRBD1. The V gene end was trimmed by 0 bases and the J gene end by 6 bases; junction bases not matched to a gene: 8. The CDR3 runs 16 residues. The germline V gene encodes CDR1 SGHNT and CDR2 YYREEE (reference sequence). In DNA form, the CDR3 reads TGTGCCAGCAGCTTGGGACAGGGAAGGTTCGCCGGGGAGCTGTTTTTT. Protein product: CASSLGQGRFAGELFF.

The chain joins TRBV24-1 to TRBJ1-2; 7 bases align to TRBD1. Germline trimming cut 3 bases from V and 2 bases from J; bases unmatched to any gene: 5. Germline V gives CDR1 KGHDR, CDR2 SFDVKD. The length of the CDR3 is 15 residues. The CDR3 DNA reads TGTGCCACCAGTGATGACAGGGCAGAGAACTATGGCTACACCTTC. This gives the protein CATSDDRAENYGYTF.

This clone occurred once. DNA for the CDR3: TGTGCCAGTAGTGCCTTGGGGCAGGGGGCTTGGAATGAGCAGTTCTTC. Translation gives CASSALGQGAWNEQFF. The chain employs TRBV19 and TRBJ2-1, with 8 positions matching TRBD1. The CDR3 has 16 amino acids. CDR1 is LNHDA and CDR2 is SQIVND in the germline V gene (reference sequence). J lost 7 bases, V lost 5 bases, and 13 bases had no gene match.

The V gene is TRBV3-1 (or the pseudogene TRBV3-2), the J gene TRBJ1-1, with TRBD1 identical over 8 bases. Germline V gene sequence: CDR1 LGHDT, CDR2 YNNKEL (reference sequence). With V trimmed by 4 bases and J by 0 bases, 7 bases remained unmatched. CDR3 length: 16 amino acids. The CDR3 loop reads CASSPTGTGLNTEAFF. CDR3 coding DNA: TGTGCCAGCAGCCCCACCGGGACAGGACTGAACACTGAAGCTTTCTTT.

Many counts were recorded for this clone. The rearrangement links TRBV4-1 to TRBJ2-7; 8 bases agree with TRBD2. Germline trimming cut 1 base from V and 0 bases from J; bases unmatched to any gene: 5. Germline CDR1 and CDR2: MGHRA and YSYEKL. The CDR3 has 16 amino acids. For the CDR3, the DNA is TGCGCCAGCAGCCAAGGGGTAGCGGGAATCTCCTACGAGCAGTACTTC. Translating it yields CASSQGVAGISYEQYF.

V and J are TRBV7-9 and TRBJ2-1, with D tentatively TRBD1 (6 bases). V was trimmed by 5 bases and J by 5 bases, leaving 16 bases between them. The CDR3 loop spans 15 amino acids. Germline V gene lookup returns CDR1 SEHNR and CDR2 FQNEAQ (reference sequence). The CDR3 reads CASSLRDNPNNEQFF. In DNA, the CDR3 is TGTGCCAGCAGCCTCAGGGACAACCCTAACAATGAGCAGTTCTTC.